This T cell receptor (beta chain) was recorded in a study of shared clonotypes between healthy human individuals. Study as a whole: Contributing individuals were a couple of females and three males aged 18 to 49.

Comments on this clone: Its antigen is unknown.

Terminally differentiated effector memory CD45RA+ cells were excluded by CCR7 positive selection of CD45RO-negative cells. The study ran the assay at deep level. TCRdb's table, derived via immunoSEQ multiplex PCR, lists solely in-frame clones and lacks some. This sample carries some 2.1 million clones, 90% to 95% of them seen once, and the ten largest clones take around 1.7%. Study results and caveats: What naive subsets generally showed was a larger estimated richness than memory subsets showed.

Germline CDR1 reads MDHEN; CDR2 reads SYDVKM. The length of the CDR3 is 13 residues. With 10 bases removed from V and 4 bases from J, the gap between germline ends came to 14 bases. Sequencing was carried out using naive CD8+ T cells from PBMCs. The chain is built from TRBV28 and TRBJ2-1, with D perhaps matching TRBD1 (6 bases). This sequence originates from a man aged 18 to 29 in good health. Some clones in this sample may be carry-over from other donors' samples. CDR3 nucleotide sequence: TGTGCCATCGACGACAGGACATACAATGAGCAGTTCTTC. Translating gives CAIDDRTYNEQFF.